What follows are 7 T cell receptor beta chains derived from one specimen sequenced in a study of T cell repertoires in cytomegalovirus infection. TCRdb re-derived calls from the reads in MiXCR, one entry per CDR3 protein. This table has roughly 200,000 distinct CDR3 sequences, 17% appearing once. The source material was CD8+ T cells from PBMCs. Receptors originate from a human donor in good health (CMV status not recorded). Some clones in this sample may be carry-over from other donors' samples.

The sample holds a few counts of this clonotype. The chain recombines TRBV7-9 with TRBJ2-5; tentative D call: TRBD2 (5 bases). This CDR3 has 11 residues. CDR1 and CDR2 (germline): SEHNR, FQNEAQ (reference sequence). The germline V and J ends were trimmed by 6 bases and 4 bases, with 6 bases remaining between them. The CDR3 reads CASRLGETQYF. The CDR3 coding sequence is TGTGCCAGCAGACTAGGAGAGACCCAGTACTTC. The full variable domain, with the rest looked up from reference TRBV7-9 and TRBJ2-5, is DTGVSQNPRHKITKRGQNVTFRCDPISEHNRLYWYRQTLGQGPEFLTYFQNEAQLEKSRLLSDRFSAERPKGSFSTLEIQRTEQGDSAMYLCASRLGETQYFGPGTRLLVL.

The chain recombines TRBV9 with TRBJ2-1; TRBD2 might be the D (5 bases). The CDR3 contains 12 residues. Germline loops: CDR1 SGDLS, CDR2 YYNGEE. Trimming cost V 6 bases and J 7 bases, with 11 bases left between them. DNA for the CDR3: TGTGCCAGCACCAAGACGGGGAATGAGCAGTTCTTC. It translates to CASTKTGNEQFF. The full variable domain, in which reference TRBV9 and TRBJ2-1 provide the parts outside the CDR3, is DSGVTQTPKHLITATGQRVTLRCSPRSGDLSVYWYQQSLDQGLQFLIQYYNGEERAKGNILERFSAQQFPDLHSELNLSSLELGDSALYFCASTKTGNEQFFGPGTRLTVL.

This clonotype appeared a few times. This chain connects TRBV9 to TRBJ1-1, with no clear D. Germline V lookup: CDR1 SGDLS, CDR2 YYNGEE. Between the trimmed V and J ends, which lost 3 bases and 7 bases, there was a span of 16 bases. CDR3 length: 14 amino acids. CDR3 residues: CASSAAGGLGEAFF. CDR3 DNA: TGTGCCAGCAGCGCCGCAGGAGGGCTAGGTGAAGCTTTCTTT.

This chain joins TRBV12-3 or TRBV12-4 and TRBJ1-2; 8 bases map to TRBD1. Germline trimming cut 6 bases from V and 6 bases from J; bases unmatched to any gene: 12. CDR3 length: 15 amino acids. CDR3 region: CASRTTRQGKDGYTF. In nucleotides, the CDR3 is TGTGCCAGCAGGACTACCAGACAGGGGAAGGATGGCTACACCTTC.

The CDR3 region has the DNA TGCAGTGCTAGAGCGTCGGACGGCAATCAGCCCCAGCATTTT. Encoded protein: CSARASDGNQPQHF. The rearrangement joins TRBV20-1 to TRBJ1-5; unclear D gene. This CDR3 region has 14 residues. The germline V gene has CDR1 DFQATT and CDR2 SNEGSKA (reference sequence). V lost 1 base and J 2 bases, leaving 9 bases between the germline ends.

This clonotype occurred a few times. The chain links TRBV6-5 to TRBJ1-1; D is uncertain. CDR3 length: 13 amino acids. Germline V CDR1 and CDR2: MNHEY, SVGAGI. V lost 11 bases and J 5 bases, leaving 18 bases between the germline ends. CDR3 residues: CAALARGWTEAFF. The CDR3 DNA reads as TGTGCCGCATTAGCCCGGGGATGGACTGAAGCTTTCTTT.

This clonotype was observed a few times. J is TRBJ2-2 and V is TRBV28; 9 bases align to TRBD1. V lost 6 bases and J lost 6; bases outside the gene matches: 17. This CDR3 region has 18 residues. The germline gives CDR1 MDHEN, CDR2 SYDVKM. Here the CDR3 reads CASSYTLTGGEQPGELFF. CDR3 in DNA: TGTGCCAGCAGCTACACTCTGACAGGGGGTGAACAACCCGGGGAGCTGTTTTTT.